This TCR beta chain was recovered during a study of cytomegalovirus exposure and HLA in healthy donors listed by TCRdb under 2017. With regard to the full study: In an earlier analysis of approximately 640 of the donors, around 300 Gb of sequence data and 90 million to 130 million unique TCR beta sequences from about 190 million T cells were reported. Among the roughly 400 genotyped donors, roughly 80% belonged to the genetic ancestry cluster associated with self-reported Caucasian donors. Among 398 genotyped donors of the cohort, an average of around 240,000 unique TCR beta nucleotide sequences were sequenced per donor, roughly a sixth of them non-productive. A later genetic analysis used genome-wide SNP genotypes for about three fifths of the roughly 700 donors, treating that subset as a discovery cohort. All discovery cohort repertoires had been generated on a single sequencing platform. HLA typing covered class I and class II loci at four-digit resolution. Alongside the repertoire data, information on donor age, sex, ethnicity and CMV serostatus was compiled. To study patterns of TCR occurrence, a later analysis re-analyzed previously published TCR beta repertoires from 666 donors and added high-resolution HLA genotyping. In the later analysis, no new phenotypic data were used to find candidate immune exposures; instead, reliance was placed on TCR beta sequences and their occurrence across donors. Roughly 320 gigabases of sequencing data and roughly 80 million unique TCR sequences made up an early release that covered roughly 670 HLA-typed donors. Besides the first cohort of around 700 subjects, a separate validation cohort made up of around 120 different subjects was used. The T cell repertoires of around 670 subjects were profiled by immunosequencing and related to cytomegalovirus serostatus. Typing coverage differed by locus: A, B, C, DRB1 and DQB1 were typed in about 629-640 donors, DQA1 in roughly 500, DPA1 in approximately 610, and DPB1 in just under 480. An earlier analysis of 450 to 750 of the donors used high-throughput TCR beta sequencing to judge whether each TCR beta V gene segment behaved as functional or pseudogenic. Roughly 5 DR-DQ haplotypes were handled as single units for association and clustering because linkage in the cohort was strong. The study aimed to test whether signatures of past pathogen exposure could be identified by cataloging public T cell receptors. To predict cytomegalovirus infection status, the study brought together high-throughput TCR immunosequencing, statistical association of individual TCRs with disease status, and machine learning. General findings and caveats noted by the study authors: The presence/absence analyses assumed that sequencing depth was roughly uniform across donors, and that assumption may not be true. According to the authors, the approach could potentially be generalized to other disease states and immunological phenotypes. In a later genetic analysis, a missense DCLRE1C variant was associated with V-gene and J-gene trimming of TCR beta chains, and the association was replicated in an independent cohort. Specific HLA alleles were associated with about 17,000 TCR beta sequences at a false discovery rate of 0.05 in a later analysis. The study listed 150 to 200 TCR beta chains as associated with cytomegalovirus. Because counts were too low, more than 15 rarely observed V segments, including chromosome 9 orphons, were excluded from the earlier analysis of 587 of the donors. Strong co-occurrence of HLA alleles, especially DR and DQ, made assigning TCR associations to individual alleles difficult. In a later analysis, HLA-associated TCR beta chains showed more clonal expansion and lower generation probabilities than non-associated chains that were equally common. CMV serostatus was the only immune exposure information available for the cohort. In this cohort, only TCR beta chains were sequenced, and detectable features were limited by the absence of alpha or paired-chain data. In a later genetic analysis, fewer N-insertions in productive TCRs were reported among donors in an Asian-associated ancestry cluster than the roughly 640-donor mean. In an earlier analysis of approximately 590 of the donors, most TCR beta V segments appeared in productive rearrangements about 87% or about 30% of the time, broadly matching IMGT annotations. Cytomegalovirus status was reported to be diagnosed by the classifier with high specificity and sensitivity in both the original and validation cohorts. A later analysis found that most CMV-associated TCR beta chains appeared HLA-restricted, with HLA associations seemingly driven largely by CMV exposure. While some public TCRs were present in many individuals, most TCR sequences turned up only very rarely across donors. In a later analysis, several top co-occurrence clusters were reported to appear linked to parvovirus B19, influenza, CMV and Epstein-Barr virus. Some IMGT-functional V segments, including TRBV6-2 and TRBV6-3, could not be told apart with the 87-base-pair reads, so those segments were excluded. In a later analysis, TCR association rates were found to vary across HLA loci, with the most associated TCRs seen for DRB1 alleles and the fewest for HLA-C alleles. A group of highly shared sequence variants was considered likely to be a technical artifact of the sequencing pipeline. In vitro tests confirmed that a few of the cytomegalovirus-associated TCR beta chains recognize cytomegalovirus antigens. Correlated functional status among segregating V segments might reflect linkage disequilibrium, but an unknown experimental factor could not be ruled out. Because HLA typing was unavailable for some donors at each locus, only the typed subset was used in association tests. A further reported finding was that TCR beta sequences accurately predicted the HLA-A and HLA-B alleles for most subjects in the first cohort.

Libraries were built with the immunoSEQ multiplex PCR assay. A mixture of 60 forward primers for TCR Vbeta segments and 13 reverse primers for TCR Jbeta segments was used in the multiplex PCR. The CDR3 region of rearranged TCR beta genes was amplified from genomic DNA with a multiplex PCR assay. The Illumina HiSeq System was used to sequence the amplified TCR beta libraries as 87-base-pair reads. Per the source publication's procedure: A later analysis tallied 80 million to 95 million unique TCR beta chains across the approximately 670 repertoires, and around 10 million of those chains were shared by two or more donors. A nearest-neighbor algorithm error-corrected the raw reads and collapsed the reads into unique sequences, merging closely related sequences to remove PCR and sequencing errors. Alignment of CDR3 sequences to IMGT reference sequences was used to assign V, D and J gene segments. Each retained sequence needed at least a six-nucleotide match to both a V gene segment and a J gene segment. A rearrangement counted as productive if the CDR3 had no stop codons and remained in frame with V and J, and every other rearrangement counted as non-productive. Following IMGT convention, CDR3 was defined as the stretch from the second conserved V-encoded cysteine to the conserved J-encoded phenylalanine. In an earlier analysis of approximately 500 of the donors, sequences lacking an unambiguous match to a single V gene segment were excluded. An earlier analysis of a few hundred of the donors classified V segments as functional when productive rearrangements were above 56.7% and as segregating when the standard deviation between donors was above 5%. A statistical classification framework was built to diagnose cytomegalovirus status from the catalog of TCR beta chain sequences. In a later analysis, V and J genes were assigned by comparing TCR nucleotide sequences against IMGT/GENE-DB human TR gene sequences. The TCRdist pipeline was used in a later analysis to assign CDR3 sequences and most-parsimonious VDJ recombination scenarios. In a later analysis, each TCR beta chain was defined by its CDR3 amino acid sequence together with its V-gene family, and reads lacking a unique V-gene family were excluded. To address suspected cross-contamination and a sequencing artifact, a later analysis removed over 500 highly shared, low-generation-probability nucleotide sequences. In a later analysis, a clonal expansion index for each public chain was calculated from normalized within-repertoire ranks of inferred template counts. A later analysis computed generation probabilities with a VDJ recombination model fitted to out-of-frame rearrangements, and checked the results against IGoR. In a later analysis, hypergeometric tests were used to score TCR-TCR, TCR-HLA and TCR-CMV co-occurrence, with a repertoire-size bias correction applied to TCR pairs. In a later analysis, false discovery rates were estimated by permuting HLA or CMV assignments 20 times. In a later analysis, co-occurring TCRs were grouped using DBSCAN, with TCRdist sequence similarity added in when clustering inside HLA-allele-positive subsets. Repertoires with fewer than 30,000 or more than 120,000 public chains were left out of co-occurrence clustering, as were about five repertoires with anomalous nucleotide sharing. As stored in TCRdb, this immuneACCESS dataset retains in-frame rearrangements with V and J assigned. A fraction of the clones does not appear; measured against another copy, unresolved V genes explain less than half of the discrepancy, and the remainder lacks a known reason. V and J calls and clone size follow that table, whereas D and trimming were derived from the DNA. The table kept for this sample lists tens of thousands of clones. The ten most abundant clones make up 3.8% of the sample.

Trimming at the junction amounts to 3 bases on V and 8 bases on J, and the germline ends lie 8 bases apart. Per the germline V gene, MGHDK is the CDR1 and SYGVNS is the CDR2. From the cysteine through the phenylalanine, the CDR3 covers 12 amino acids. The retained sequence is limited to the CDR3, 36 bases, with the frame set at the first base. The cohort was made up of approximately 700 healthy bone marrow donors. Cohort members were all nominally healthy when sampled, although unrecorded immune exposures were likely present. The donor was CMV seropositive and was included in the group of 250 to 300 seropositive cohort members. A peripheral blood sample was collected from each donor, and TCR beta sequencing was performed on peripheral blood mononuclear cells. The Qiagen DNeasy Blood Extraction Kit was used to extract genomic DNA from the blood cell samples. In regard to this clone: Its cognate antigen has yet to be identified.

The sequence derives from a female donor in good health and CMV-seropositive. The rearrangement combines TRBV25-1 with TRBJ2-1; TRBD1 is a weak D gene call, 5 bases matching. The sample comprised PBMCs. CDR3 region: CASSEQGYEQFF. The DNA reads TGTGCCAGCAGTGAGCAGGGTTATGAGCAGTTCTTC.